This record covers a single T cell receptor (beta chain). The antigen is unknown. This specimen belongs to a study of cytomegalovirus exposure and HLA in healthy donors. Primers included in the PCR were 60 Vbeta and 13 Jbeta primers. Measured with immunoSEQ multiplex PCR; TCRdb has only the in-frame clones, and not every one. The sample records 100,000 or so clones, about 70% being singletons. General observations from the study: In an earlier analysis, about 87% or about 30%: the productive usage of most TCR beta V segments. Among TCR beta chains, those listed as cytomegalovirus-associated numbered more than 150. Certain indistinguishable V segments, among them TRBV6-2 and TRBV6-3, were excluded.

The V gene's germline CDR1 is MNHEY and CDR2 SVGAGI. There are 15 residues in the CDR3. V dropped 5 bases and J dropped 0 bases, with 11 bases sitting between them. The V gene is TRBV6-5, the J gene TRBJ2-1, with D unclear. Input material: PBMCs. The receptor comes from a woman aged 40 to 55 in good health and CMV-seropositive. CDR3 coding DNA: TGTGCCAGCAGTCCTGACTTACCCTCCTACAATGAGCAGTTCTTC. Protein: CASSPDLPSYNEQFF.